Following are 19 T cell receptor beta chains from one sample sequenced in a study of cytomegalovirus exposure and HLA in healthy donors. The PCR ran on 60 Vbeta and 13 Jbeta primers. Profiling relied on immunoSEQ multiplex PCR, and the TCRdb table lists in-frame clones only, not all of them. The repertoire holds around 120,000 clones, with 70% to 80% as singletons. Sequencing was performed on PBMCs. Source of these receptors: a woman in her thirties or forties in good health and CMV-seropositive.

This clone was observed once. Here the CDR3 DNA reads TGTGCCAGCAGCTTAGAAGGAGGAATCCCCTACGAGCAGTACTTC. Protein: CASSLEGGIPYEQYF. The chain combines TRBV7-8 with TRBJ2-7; TRBD2 is a possible D gene (5 bases). The CDR3 is 15 amino acids. From germline, CDR1 is SGHVS and CDR2 FQNEAQ. Trimming left V 1 base short and J 2 bases short, with 12 bases between.

There are a few counts of this clone. V is TRBV10-3 and J is TRBJ2-7, with D possibly being TRBD1 (6 bases). The germline gives CDR1 ENHRY, CDR2 SYGVKD. The CDR3 extends over 15 amino acids. Trimming pared 2 bases from V and 1 base from J, leaving 12 bases between. The CDR3, as DNA: TGTGCCATCAGTGAGGGACAGATCTCATCCTACGAGCAGTACTTC. Its translation is CAISEGQISSYEQYF.

This clone was detected only once. The rearrangement joins TRBV5-6 to TRBJ2-4, with a tentative D call TRBD1 (5 bases). CDR1 is SGHDT, CDR2 YYEEEE, per germline. V was clipped by 1 base and J by 0 bases, with 5 bases between them. The CDR3 totals 14 residues. This CDR3 is CASSLRGAKNIQYF. The CDR3 region has the DNA TGTGCCAGCAGCTTGAGGGGAGCCAAAAACATTCAGTACTTC. The variable domain in full, with the rest retrieved from reference TRBV5-6 and TRBJ2-4, is DAGVTQSPTHLIKTRGQQVTLRCSPKSGHDTVSWYQQALGQGPQFIFQYYEEEERQRGNFPDRFSGHQFPNYSSELNVNALLLGDSALYLCASSLRGAKNIQYFGAGTRLSVL.

This chain joins TRBV5-4 and TRBJ2-3, with 13 bases matching TRBD2. This CDR3 comprises 16 residues. V gave up 4 bases and J gave up 6 bases; unmatched junction bases: 8. Germline values: CDR1 SGHNT, CDR2 YYREEE (reference sequence). The CDR3 spells CASSLGTSGMGDTQYF. The CDR3 DNA sequence: TGTGCCAGCAGCCTCGGGACTAGCGGGATGGGGGATACGCAGTATTTT. Supplemented by reference TRBV5-4 and TRBJ2-3, the full variable domain reads ETGVTQSPTHLIKTRGQQVTLRCSSQSGHNTVSWYQQALGQGPQFIFQYYREEENGRGNFPPRFSGLQFPNYSSELNVNALELDDSALYLCASSLGTSGMGDTQYFGPGTRLTVL.

This chain uses TRBV6-5 with TRBJ2-5; a possible D gene is TRBD1 (6 bases). Near its end, the DNA agrees better with TRBJ2-7, so the J call may be wrong. Germline V lookup: CDR1 MNHEY, CDR2 SVGAGI. This CDR3 contains 16 residues. CDR3 protein: CASSSGQLGYSYEQYF. The CDR3 region has the DNA TGTGCCAGCAGTTCAGGACAGTTGGGTTACTCCTACGAGCAGTACTTC.

The V call is TRBV7-9, the J call TRBJ2-1; 9 bases align to TRBD1. The CDR3 is made up of 16 amino acids. V gave up 10 bases and J gave up 5 bases; unmatched junction bases: 15. Germline values: CDR1 SEHNR, CDR2 FQNEAQ (reference sequence). CDR3 protein: CATSLTPGQGHNEQFF. CDR3 coding DNA: TGTGCCACCTCTTTAACCCCGGGACAGGGTCACAATGAGCAGTTCTTC. Full variable domain (outside the CDR3, taken from reference TRBV7-9 and TRBJ2-1): DTGVSQNPRHKITKRGQNVTFRCDPISEHNRLYWYRQTLGQGPEFLTYFQNEAQLEKSRLLSDRFSAERPKGSFSTLEIQRTEQGDSAMYLCATSLTPGQGHNEQFFGPGTRLTVL.

V and J are TRBV11-2 and TRBJ2-3, with 9 positions matching TRBD2. Germline CDR1 and CDR2: SGHAT and FQNNGV. V lost 3 bases and J lost 5; bases outside the gene matches: 6. The CDR3 loop spans 15 amino acids. For the CDR3, the DNA is TGTGCCAGCAGCTTTGTGGCGGGAGGGGGAGATACGCAGTATTTT. Translation: CASSFVAGGGDTQYF.

Written as DNA, the CDR3 is TGTGCCAGCAGCTTAAGAGGCGAGGGCGGGGGCCTTAGCACAGATACGCAGTATTTT. Translated, it gives CASSLRGEGGGLSTDTQYF. The chain carries TRBV7-2 and TRBJ2-3, with D possibly matching TRBD2 (7 bases). Deletions cut 2 bases from V and 0 bases from J, with 21 bases between. Germline V gene lookup returns CDR1 SGHTA and CDR2 FQGNSA. The CDR3 runs to 19 residues.

This clone was counted between two and nine times. The gene calls are TRBV29-1 and TRBJ1-5; D is possibly TRBD1 (5 bases). CDR1 and CDR2 from the germline V gene are SQVTM and ANQGSEA. V gave up 3 bases and J gave up 11 bases, with 11 bases separating them. The CDR3 spans 11 residues. CDR3 sequence: CSVEGGGTQHF. DNA for the CDR3: TGCAGCGTTGAGGGGGGGGGTACCCAGCATTTT. The whole variable domain, filled in from reference TRBV29-1 and TRBJ1-5, reads SAVISQKPSRDICQRGTSLTIQCQVDSQVTMMFWYRQQPGQSLTLIATANQGSEATYESGFVIDKFPISRPNLTFSTLTVSNMSPEDSSIYLCSVEGGGTQHFGDGTRLSIL.

The V call is TRBV14, the J call TRBJ2-2, with TRBD1 matching 8 bases. Germline loops: CDR1 SGHDN, CDR2 FVKESK. The CDR3 has 17 residues. Trimming removed 2 bases from V and 6 bases from J; junction bases left unmatched: 11. CDR3 nucleotide sequence: TGTGCCAGCAGCCAAATGTGGCAGGGGGCGCGCGCCGGGGAGCTGTTTTTT. Its protein is CASSQMWQGARAGELFF.

The chain has TRBV10-3 and TRBJ2-5, with D possibly TRBD2 on 6 matching bases. The DNA end is more similar to TRBJ2-7, so the J call may be wrong. CDR1 is ENHRY, CDR2 SYGVKD, per germline. CDR3 length equals 13 residues. The CDR3 nucleotides read TGTGCCATCATGGGGGGAGCGTCCTACGAGCAGTACTTC. It codes for CAIMGGASYEQYF.

This clone has only a few counts. The V and J genes are TRBV28 and TRBJ2-5; D is uncertain. The J call may be mistaken, given a closer DNA end match to TRBJ2-7. Germline V gene sequence: CDR1 MDHEN, CDR2 SYDVKM. This CDR3 is 15 amino acids long. CDR3 in DNA: TGTGCCAGCAGTTTTGGGCCCAATATCGGCTACGAGCAGTACTTC. As protein: CASSFGPNIGYEQYF.

This CDR3 reads CTSSQEGGSPYEQYF. In DNA, the CDR3 is TGCACCAGCAGCCAAGAAGGCGGGAGCCCCTACGAGCAGTACTTC. This chain joins TRBV1 and TRBJ2-7; TRBD2 is the table's D call and was not checked against the DNA. TRBV1 counts as a pseudogene. The CDR3 has 15 residues.

CDR3 in DNA: TGTGCCAGCAGTTACAGACAGGGGACCTACGAGCAGTACTTC. Protein sequence: CASSYRQGTYEQYF. The J gene is TRBJ2-7, the V gene TRBV6-5; 8 positions agree with TRBD1. The junction had 2 bases not matched to a gene; V was cut back by 2 bases and J by 2 bases. The CDR3 length is 14 residues. Germline values: CDR1 MNHEY, CDR2 SVGAGI.

The rearrangement links TRBV5-1 to TRBJ2-1; D perhaps matches TRBD1 (6 bases). Trimming left V 9 bases short and J 7 bases short, with 14 bases between. Germline V CDR1 and CDR2: SGHRS, YFSETQ. The CDR3 has 12 residues. The CDR3 loop reads CATRKGENEQFF. CDR3 coding DNA: TGCGCCACCCGAAAGGGGGAAAATGAGCAGTTCTTC.

This clone occurred a few times. This chain joins TRBV11-2 and TRBJ2-5; D is ambiguous. The CDR3 covers 12 residues. Germline V gene data show CDR1 as SGHAT and CDR2 as FQNNGV. Trimming shortened V by 3 bases and J by 5 bases, and 7 bases separated the two germline ends. CDR3 in amino acids: CASSLLRETQYF. For the CDR3, the DNA is TGTGCCAGCAGCTTGCTCCGGGAGACCCAGTACTTC.

Only a few counts were recorded for this clone. The chain carries TRBV5-3 and TRBJ2-7; TRBD2 might be the D (6 bases). TRBV5-3 is marked as an open reading frame, function uncertain. The CDR3 has 18 amino acids. The V end was cut by 0 bases, the J end by 0 bases, with 19 bases between. CDR3 protein: CARSLAGVCLESSYEQYF. For the CDR3, the DNA is TGTGCCAGAAGCTTGGCGGGAGTATGCTTGGAGAGCTCCTACGAGCAGTACTTC.

The chain employs TRBV6-1 and TRBJ2-5, with 10 bases that match TRBD2. V was pared by 3 bases and J by 5 bases, with 9 bases of the junction left unmatched. The CDR3 runs to 16 residues. CDR1 is MNHNS and CDR2 is SASEGT in the germline V gene. CDR3 residues: CASSDPLAGDRETQYF. As DNA, the CDR3 is TGTGCCAGCAGTGACCCCCTAGCGGGGGATAGGGAGACCCAGTACTTC.

The genes are TRBV27 and TRBJ2-7; possibly TRBD1 for D (5 bases). Trimming left V 2 bases short and J 3 bases short, with 5 bases between. Per germline, CDR1 MNHEY and CDR2 SMNVEV (reference sequence). The CDR3 covers 12 residues. The CDR3 nucleotides read TGTGCCAGCAGTTTAAGGGGCTACGAGCAGTACTTC. It specifies CASSLRGYEQYF.